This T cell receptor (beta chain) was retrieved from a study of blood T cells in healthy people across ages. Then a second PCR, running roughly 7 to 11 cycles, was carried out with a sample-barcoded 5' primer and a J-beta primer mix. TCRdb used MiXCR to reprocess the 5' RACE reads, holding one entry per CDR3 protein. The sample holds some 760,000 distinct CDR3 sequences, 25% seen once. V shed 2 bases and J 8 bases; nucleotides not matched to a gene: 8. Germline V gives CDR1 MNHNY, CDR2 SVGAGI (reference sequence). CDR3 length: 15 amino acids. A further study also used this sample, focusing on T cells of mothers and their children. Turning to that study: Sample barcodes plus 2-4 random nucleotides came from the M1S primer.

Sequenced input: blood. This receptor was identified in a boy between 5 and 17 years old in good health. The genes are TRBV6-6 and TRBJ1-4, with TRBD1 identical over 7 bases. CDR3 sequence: CASSYGGGREEKLFF. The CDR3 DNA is TGTGCCAGCAGTTACGGAGGGGGCAGGGAAGAAAAACTGTTTTTT.